This T cell receptor beta chain was retrieved from a study of Ad26.COV2.S vaccination and SARS-CoV-2 variants. The germline V gene has CDR1 MDHEN and CDR2 SYDVKM. CDR3 length equals 13 residues. Deletions cut 8 bases from V and 1 base from J, with 12 bases between. The protocol was immunoSEQ multiplex PCR, while the TCRdb copy is restricted to in-frame clones and leaves out a portion. The sample holds some 190,000 clones, approximately 88% seen once. This clone was picked up one time. Its antigen is not known. Study conclusions and caveats: Participants in the vaccine arm had higher spike-specific TCR breadth; placebo recipients had lower. Breadth measured for non-spike TCRs was similar across vaccine and placebo recipients.

The TCR comes from a human donor who had recovered from COVID-19. This material consisted of peripheral blood, taken after recovery from COVID-19. The chain uses TRBV28 and TRBJ2-7; D possibly corresponds to TRBD1 (6 bases). The CDR3 nucleotides read TGTGCCAGCGGGTCGGACAGTTCCTACGAGCAGTACTTC. It codes for CASGSDSSYEQYF.